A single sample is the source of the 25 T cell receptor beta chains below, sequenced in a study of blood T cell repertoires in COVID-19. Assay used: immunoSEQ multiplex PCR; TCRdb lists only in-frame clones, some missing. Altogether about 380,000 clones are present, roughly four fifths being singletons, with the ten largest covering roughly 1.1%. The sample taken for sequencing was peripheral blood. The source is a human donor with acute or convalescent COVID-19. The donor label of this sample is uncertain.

Written as DNA, the CDR3 is TGTGCCAGCAGCTCCCGGACAGGGGGCCAGAATGAGCAGTTCTTC. Amino acids: CASSSRTGGQNEQFF. This chain connects TRBV7-9 to TRBJ2-1, with TRBD1 matching over 11 bases. The germline CDR1 and CDR2 sequences are SEHNR and FQNEAQ (reference sequence). J gave up 7 bases and V 4 bases, and 6 bases lay outside the gene matches. The CDR3 is 15 residues long.

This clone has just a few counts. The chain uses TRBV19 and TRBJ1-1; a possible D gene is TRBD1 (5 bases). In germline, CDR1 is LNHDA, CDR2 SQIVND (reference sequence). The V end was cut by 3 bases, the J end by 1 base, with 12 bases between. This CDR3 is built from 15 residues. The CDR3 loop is CASSIPGGKNTEAFF. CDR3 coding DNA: TGTGCCAGTAGTATCCCCGGGGGGAAGAACACTGAAGCTTTCTTT.

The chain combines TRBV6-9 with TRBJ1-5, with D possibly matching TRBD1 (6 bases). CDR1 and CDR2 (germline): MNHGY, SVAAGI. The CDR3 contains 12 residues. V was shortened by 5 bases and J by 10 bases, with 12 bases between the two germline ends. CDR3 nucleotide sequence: TGTGCCAGCAGTGAGGGGGAAGGACCCCAGCATTTT. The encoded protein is CASSEGEGPQHF.

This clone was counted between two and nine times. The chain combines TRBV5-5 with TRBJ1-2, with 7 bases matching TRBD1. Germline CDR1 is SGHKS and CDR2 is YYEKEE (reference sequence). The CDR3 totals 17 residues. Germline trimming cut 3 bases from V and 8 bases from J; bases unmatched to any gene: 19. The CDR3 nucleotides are TGTGCCAGCAGCTCAGAGACAGGGACCCCCTCGGTGGGGGGCTACACCTTC. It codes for CASSSETGTPSVGGYTF.

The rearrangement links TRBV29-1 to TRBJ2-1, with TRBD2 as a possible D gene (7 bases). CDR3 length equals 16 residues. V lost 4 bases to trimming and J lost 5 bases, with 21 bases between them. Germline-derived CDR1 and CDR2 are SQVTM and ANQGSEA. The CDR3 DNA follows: TGCAGCGTTGGGTGGCTAACGGGGGGCTTCGACAATGAGCAGTTCTTC. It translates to CSVGWLTGGFDNEQFF.

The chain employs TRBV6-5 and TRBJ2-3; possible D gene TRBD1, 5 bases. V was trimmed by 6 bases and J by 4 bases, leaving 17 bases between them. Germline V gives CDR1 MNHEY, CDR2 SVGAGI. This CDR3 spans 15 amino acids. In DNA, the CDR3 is TGTGCCAGCAGCCGCCCCTCAGGGTTAGCAGATACGCAGTATTTT. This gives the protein CASSRPSGLADTQYF.

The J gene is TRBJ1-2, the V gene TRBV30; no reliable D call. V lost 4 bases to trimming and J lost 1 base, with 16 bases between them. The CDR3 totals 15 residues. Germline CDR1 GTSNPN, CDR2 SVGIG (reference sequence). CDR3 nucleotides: TGTGCCTGGACTCTCCCGGGTGGACTTAACTATGGCTACACCTTC. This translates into CAWTLPGGLNYGYTF.

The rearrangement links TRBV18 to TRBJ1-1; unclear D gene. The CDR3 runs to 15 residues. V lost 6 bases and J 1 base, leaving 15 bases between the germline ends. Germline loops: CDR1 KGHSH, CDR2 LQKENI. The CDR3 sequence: CASSRLTAANTEAFF. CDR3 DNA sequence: TGTGCCAGCTCTCGTCTAACAGCTGCGAACACTGAAGCTTTCTTT. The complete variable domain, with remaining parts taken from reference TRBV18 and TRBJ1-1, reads NAGVMQNPRHLVRRRGQEARLRCSPMKGHSHVYWYRQLPEEGLKFMVYLQKENIIDESGMPKERFSAEFPKEGPSILRIQQVVRGDSAAYFCASSRLTAANTEAFFGQGTRLTVV.

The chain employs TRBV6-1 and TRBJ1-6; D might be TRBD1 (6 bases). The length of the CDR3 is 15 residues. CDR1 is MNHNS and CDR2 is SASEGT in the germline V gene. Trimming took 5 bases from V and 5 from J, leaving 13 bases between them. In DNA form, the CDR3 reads TGTGCCAGCAGTTCCCATACAGGGAATAATTCACCCCTCCACTTT. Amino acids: CASSSHTGNNSPLHF.

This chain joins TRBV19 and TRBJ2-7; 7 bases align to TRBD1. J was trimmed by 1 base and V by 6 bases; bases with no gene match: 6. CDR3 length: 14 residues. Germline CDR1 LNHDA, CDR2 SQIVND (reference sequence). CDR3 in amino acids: CASSARDRSYEQYF. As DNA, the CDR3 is TGTGCCAGTAGCGCCCGGGACAGATCCTACGAGCAGTACTTC.

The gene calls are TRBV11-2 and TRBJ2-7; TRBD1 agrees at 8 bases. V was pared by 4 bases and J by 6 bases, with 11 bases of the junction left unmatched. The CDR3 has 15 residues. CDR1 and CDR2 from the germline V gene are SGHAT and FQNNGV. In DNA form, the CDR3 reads TGTGCCAGCAGCTCTTCCCCCAGGGGGCGGGGCGAGCAGTACTTC. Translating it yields CASSSSPRGRGEQYF.

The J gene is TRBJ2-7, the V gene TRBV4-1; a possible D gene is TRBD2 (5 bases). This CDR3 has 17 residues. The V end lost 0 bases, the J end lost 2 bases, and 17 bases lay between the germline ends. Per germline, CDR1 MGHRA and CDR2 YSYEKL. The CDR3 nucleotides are TGCGCCAGCAGCCAAGATCAAGTCGGGGAAATCACCTACGAGCAGTACTTC. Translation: CASSQDQVGEITYEQYF.

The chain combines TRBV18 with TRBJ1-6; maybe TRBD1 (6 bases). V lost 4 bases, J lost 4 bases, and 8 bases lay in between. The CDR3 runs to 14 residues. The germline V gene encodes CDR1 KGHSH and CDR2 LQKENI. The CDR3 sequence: CASSLRGYNSPLHF. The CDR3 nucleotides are TGTGCCAGCTCACTCAGGGGTTATAATTCACCCCTCCACTTT.

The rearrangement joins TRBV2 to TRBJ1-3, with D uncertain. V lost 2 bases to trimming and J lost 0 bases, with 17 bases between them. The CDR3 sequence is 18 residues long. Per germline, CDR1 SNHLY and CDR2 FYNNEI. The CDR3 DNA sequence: TGTGCCAGCAGTGAATATGAGGCGCGGCGAAGCTCTGGAAACACCATATATTTT. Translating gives CASSEYEARRSSGNTIYF.

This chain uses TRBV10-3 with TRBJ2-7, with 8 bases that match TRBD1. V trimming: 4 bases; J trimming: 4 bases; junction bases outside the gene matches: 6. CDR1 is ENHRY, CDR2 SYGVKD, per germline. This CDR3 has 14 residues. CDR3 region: CAISGTGTGYEQYF. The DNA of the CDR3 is TGTGCCATCAGTGGAACCGGGACAGGTTACGAGCAGTACTTC.

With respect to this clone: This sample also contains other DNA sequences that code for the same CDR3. CDR3 coding DNA: TGTGCCAGCAGGCAGGGGAGCTCCTATAATTCACCCCTCCACTTT. It translates to CASRQGSSYNSPLHF. The V call is TRBV2, the J call TRBJ1-6, with D possibly being TRBD1 (6 bases). The CDR3 has 15 residues. Between the trimmed V and J ends, which lost 6 bases and 0 bases, there was a span of 9 bases. The germline V gene encodes CDR1 SNHLY and CDR2 FYNNEI.

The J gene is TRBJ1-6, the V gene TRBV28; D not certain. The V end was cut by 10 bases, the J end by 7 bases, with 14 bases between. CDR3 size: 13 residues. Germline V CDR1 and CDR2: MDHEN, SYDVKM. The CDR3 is CATAGRPNSPLHF. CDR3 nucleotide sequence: TGTGCCACCGCGGGCAGACCGAATTCACCCCTCCACTTT.

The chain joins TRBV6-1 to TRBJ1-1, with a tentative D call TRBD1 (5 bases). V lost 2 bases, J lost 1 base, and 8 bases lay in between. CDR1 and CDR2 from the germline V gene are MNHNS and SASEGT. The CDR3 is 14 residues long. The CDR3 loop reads CASSEHGQNTEAFF. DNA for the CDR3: TGTGCCAGCAGTGAACACGGACAGAACACTGAAGCTTTCTTT.

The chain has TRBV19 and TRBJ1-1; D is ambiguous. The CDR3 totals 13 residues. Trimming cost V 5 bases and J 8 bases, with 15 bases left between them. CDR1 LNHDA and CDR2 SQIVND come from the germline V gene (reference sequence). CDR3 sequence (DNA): TGTGCCAGTAGTCCCCTTGTAGTGGTCGAAGCTTTCTTT. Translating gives CASSPLVVVEAFF.

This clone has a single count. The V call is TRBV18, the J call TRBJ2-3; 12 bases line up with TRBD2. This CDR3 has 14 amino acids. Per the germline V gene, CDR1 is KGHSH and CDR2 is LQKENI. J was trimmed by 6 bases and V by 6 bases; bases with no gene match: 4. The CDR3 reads CASSPGLAGDTQYF. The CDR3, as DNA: TGTGCCAGCTCGCCCGGACTAGCGGGGGATACGCAGTATTTT.

This CDR3 reads CASTLHAGGNYEQYF. The CDR3 bases are TGTGCCAGCACCCTTCACGCAGGGGGCAATTACGAGCAGTACTTC. The chain employs TRBV28 and TRBJ2-7; 8 nucleotides agree with TRBD1. Germline CDR1 MDHEN, CDR2 SYDVKM. The CDR3 is made up of 15 amino acids. V lost 7 bases to trimming and J lost 4 bases; unmatched junction nucleotides: 12.

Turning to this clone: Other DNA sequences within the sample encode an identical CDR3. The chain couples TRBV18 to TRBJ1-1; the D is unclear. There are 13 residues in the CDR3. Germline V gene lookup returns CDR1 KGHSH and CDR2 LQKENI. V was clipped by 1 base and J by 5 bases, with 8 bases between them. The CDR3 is CASSPQSGTEAFF. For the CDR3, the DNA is TGTGCCAGCTCACCACAGTCGGGGACTGAAGCTTTCTTT.

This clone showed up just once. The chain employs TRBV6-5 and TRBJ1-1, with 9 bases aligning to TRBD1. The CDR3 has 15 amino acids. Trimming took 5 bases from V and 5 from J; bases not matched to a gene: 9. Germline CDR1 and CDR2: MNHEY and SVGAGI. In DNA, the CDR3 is TGTGCCAGCAGTAATTCCGGGACAGGGAATACTGAAGCTTTCTTT. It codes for CASSNSGTGNTEAFF.

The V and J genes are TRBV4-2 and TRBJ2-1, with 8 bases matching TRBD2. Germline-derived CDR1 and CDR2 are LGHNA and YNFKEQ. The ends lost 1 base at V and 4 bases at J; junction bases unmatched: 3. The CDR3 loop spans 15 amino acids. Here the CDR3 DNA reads TGTGCCAGCAGCCAAGCACTAGCGGTTTACAATGAGCAGTTCTTC. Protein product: CASSQALAVYNEQFF.

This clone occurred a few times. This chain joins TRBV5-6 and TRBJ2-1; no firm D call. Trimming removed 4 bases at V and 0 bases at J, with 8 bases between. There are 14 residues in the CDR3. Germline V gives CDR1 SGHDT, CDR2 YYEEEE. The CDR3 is CASSRRSSYNEQFF. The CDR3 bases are TGTGCCAGCAGCCGGCGGAGCTCCTACAATGAGCAGTTCTTC. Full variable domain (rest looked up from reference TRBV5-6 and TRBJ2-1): DAGVTQSPTHLIKTRGQQVTLRCSPKSGHDTVSWYQQALGQGPQFIFQYYEEEERQRGNFPDRFSGHQFPNYSSELNVNALLLGDSALYLCASSRRSSYNEQFFGPGTRLTVL.